The clone carrying this T cell receptor beta chain was picked up one time. The data are from a study of control samples from healthy donors and cancer patients. The data were produced by immunoSEQ multiplex PCR, yet TCRdb's version contains in-frame clones alone and is incomplete. The sample contains under 65,000 clones, approximately 83% of which appear only once. The germline V gene has CDR1 SGDLS and CDR2 YYNGEE. V was shortened by 1 base and J by 3 bases, with 16 bases between the two germline ends. This CDR3 has 16 amino acids. The gene calls are TRBV9 and TRBJ2-5; weak D call: TRBD1 (5 bases). The receptor was derived from a woman aged 45-60 years with lung cancer. Source material: PBMCs. CDR3 in DNA: TGTGCCAGCAGCGTAACGGGTTGGGGCACCGAAGAGACCCAGTACTTC. Protein: CASSVTGWGTEETQYF.